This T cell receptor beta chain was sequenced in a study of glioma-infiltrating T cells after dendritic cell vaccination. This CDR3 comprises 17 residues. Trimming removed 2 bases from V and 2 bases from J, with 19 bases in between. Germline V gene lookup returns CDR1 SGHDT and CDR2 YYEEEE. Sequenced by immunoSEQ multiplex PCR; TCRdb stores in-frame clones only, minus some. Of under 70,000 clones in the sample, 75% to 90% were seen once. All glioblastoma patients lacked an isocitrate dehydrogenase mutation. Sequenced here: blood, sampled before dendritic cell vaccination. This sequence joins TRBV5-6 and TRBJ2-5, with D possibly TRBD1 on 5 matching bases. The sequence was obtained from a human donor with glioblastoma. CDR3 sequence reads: CASSFSQGAPIQETQYF. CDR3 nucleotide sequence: TGTGCCAGCAGCTTTAGCCAAGGGGCGCCGATACAAGAGACCCAGTACTTC.